The rows below give T cell receptor gamma chains drawn from one sample of a study of intestinal T cells in coeliac disease. TCRdb reanalysed the multiplex PCR reads with CATT. The table lists a few hundred gamma-chain clones, about 53% of them singletons. The sequenced sample was a duodenal biopsy. These receptors all come from a human donor who served as a control with a normal duodenal biopsy, not a healthy volunteer. The CDR3 runs from the conserved cysteine through the conserved F or W. Fields, in order: V gene, J gene, clone size, CDR3 protein, CDR3 DNA. Clone size is shown for a subset of rows, as once, few, many or a class of expanded clone.

v_gene: TRGV2; j_gene: TRGJ1/TRGJ2; abundance: -; CDR3aa: CATWDGLVIINKKLF; CDR3nt: TGTGCCACCTGGGACGGGCTCGTAATTATTAATAAGAAACTCTTT
v_gene: TRGV10; j_gene: TRGJ1/TRGJ2; abundance: -; CDR3aa: CAACRSLRYKKLF; CDR3nt: TGTGCTGCGTGCCGAAGTTTGAGGTATAAGAAACTCTTT
v_gene: TRGV8; j_gene: TRGJ1/TRGJ2; abundance: hyperexpanded; CDR3aa: CATWFEKLF; CDR3nt: TGTGCCACCTGGTTTGAGAAACTCTTT
v_gene: TRGV10; j_gene: TRGJ1/TRGJ2; abundance: large; CDR3aa: CAAWEIHGRADYKKLF; CDR3nt: TGTGCTGCGTGGGAGATCCATGGCCGGGCCGATTATAAGAAACTCTTT
v_gene: TRGV10; j_gene: TRGJP1; abundance: -; CDR3aa: CAAWIHHCWFKIF; CDR3nt: TGTGCTGCGTGGATCCACCACTGTTGGTTCAAGATATTT
v_gene: TRGV9; j_gene: TRGJ1/TRGJ2; abundance: -; CDR3aa: CALWELFIIKKLF; CDR3nt: TGTGCCTTGTGGGAGTTATTTATTATAAAGAAACTCTTT
v_gene: TRGV8; j_gene: TRGJ1/TRGJ2; abundance: few; CDR3aa: CAHLGQKKLF; CDR3nt: TGTGCCCACCTGGGACAAAAGAAACTCTTT
v_gene: TRGV2; j_gene: TRGJP2; abundance: -; CDR3aa: CATWERAGGDWIKTF; CDR3nt: TGTGCCACCTGGGAACGGGCGGGGGGTGATTGGATCAAGACGTTT
v_gene: TRGV11; j_gene: TRGJP1; abundance: hyperexpanded; CDR3aa: CTTVPAGGWFKIF; CDR3nt: -
v_gene: TRGV10; j_gene: TRGJP1; abundance: -; CDR3aa: CAAWDPTTGWFKIF; CDR3nt: TGTGCTGCGTGGGATCCCACCACTGGTTGGTTCAAGATATTT
v_gene: TRGV9; j_gene: TRGJ1/TRGJ2; abundance: -; CDR3aa: CALWEGGIRKLF; CDR3nt: TGTGCCTTGTGGGAGGGGGGAATAAGAAAACTCTTT
v_gene: TRGV10; j_gene: TRGJP1; abundance: -; CDR3aa: CAAVGPGWFKIF; CDR3nt: TGTGCTGCCGTGGGCCCTGGTTGGTTCAAGATATTT
v_gene: TRGV2; j_gene: TRGJ1/TRGJ2; abundance: -; CDR3aa: CATWDRGFIKKLF; CDR3nt: TGTGCCACCTGGGATCGGGGTTTTATTAAGAAACTCTTT
v_gene: TRGV4; j_gene: TRGJ1/TRGJ2; abundance: -; CDR3aa: CAPGNLWEKLF; CDR3nt: TGTGCACCTGGGAATTTATGGGAGAAACTCTTT
v_gene: TRGV10; j_gene: TRGJ1/TRGJ2; abundance: -; CDR3aa: CAAWDYKCYKKLF; CDR3nt: TGTGCTGCGTGGGATTATAAGTGTTATAAGAAACTCTTT
v_gene: TRGV8; j_gene: TRGJ1/TRGJ2; abundance: few; CDR3aa: CATWDPWNYYKKLF; CDR3nt: TGTGCCACCTGGGATCCATGGAATTATTATAAGAAACTCTTT
v_gene: TRGV4; j_gene: TRGJP1; abundance: few; CDR3aa: CAKRTGWFKIF; CDR3nt: TGTGCCAAAAGGACTGGTTGGTTCAAGATATTT